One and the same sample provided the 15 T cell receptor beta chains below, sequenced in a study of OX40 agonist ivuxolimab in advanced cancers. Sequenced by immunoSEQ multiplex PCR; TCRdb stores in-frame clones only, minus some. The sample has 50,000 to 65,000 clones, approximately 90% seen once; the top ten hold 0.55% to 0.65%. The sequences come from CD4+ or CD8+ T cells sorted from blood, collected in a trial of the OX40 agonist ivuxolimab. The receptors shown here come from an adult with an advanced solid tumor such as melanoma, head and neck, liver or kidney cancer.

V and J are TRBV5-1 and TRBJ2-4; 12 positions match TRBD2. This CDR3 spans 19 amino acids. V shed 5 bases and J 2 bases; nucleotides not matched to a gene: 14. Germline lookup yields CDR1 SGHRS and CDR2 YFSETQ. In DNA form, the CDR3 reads TGCGCCAGCAGTTCCGGGACTAGCGGGTGGGGGTCGTCCAAAAACATTCAGTACTTC. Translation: CASSSGTSGWGSSKNIQYF.

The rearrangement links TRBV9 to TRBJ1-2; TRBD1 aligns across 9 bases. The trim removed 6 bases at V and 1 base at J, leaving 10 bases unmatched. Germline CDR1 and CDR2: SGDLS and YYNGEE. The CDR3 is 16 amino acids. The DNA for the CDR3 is TGTGCCAGCACTAAGAATTTGGGACAGGGTAACTATGGCTACACCTTC. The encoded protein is CASTKNLGQGNYGYTF.

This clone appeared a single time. CDR3 in amino acids: CASKEGNQPQHF. Here the CDR3 DNA reads TGTGCCAGCAAAGAGGGGAATCAGCCCCAGCATTTT. The rearrangement joins TRBV28 to TRBJ1-5; D possibly corresponds to TRBD1 (5 bases). V lost 7 bases and J lost 4, with 8 bases in between. The CDR3 extends over 12 amino acids. CDR1 and CDR2 (germline): MDHEN, SYDVKM. Filled out from reference TRBV28 and TRBJ1-5, the complete variable domain reads DVKVTQSSRYLVKRTGEKVFLECVQDMDHENMFWYRQDPGLGLRLIYFSYDVKMKEKGDIPEGYSVSREKKERFSLILESASTNQTSMYLCASKEGNQPQHFGDGTRLSIL.

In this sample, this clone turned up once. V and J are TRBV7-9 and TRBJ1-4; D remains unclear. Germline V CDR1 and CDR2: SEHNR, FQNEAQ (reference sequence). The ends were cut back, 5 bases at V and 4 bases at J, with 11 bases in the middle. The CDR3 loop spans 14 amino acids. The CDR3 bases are TGTGCCAGCAGCCTGGGAGTGATTAATGAAAAACTGTTTTTT. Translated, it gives CASSLGVINEKLFF.

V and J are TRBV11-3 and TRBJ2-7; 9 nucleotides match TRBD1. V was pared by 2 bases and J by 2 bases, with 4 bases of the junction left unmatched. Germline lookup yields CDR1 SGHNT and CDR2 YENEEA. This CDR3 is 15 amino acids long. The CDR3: CASSLPGQGAYEQYF. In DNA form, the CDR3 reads TGTGCCAGCAGCTTACCGGGACAGGGTGCCTACGAGCAGTACTTC.

The CDR3: CASRRAGGPYNEQFF. The CDR3 DNA is TGTGCCAGCAGGAGAGCGGGAGGGCCATACAATGAGCAGTTCTTC. V usage is TRBV2 and J usage is TRBJ2-1, with 10 bases lining up with TRBD2. Germline-derived CDR1 and CDR2 are SNHLY and FYNNEI. This CDR3 is 15 amino acids long. The J segment lost 4 bases and the V segment lost 6 bases, leaving 6 bases of the junction unmatched.

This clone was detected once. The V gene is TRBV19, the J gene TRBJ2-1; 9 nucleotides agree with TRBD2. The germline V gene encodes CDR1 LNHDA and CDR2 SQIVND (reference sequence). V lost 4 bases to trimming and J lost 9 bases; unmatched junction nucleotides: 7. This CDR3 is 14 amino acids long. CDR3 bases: TGTGCCAGTAGTAGCGTAGCGGGAGTGGGTGAGCAGTTCTTC. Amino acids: CASSSVAGVGEQFF.

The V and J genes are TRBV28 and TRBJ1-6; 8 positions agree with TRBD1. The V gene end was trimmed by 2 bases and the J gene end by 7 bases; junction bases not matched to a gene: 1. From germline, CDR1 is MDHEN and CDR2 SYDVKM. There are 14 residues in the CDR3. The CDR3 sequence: CASSLRTGNSPLHF. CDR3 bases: TGTGCCAGCAGTTTAAGGACAGGGAATTCACCCCTCCACTTT.

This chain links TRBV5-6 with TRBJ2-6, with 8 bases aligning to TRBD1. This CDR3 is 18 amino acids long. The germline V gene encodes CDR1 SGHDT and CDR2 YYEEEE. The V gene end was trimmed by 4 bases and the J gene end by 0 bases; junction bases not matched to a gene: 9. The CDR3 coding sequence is TGTGCCAGCAGCGAAAACGGACAGGGCTTCTCTGGGGCCAACGTCCTGACTTTC. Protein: CASSENGQGFSGANVLTF.

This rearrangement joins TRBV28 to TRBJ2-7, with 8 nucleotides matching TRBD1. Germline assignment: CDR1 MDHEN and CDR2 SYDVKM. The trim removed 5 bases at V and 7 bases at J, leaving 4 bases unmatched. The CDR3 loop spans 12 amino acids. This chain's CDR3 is CASSGRTGEQYF. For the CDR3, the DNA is TGTGCCAGCAGTGGGAGGACAGGGGAGCAGTACTTC.

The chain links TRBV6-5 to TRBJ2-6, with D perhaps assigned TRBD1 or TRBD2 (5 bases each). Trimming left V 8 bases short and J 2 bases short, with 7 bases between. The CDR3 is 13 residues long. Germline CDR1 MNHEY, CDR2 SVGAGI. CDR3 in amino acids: CASLGAGANVLTF. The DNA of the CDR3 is TGTGCCAGCTTGGGGGCTGGGGCCAACGTCCTGACTTTC.

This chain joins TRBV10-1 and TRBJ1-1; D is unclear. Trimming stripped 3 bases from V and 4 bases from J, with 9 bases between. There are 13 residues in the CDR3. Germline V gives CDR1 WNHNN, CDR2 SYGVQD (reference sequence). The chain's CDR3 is CASSDGVTTEAFF. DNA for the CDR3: TGCGCCAGCAGTGACGGGGTTACCACTGAAGCTTTCTTT.

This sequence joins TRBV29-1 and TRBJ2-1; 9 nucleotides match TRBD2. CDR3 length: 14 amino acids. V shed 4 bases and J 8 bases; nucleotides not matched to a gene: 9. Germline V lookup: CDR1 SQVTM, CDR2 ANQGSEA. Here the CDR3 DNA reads TGCAGCGTTGCCCAGACTAGCGGAGCGGATGAGCAGTTCTTC. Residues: CSVAQTSGADEQFF.

The CDR3 region has the DNA TGCGCCAGCAGCCAAACAGAAGGGAGGCTAGTCGACAATGAGCAGTTCTTC. Its translation: CASSQTEGRLVDNEQFF. The chain links TRBV4-1 to TRBJ2-1; maybe TRBD2 (6 bases). Germline CDR1 is MGHRA and CDR2 is YSYEKL. V lost 2 bases to trimming and J lost 5 bases, with 19 bases between them. The CDR3 totals 17 residues.

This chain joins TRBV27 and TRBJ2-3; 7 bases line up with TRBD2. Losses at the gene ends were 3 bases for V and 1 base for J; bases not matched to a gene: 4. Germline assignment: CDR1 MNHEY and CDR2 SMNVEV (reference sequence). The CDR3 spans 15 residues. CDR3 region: CASSFLLAGTDTQYF. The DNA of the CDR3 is TGTGCCAGCAGTTTTCTCCTAGCGGGCACAGATACGCAGTATTTT.